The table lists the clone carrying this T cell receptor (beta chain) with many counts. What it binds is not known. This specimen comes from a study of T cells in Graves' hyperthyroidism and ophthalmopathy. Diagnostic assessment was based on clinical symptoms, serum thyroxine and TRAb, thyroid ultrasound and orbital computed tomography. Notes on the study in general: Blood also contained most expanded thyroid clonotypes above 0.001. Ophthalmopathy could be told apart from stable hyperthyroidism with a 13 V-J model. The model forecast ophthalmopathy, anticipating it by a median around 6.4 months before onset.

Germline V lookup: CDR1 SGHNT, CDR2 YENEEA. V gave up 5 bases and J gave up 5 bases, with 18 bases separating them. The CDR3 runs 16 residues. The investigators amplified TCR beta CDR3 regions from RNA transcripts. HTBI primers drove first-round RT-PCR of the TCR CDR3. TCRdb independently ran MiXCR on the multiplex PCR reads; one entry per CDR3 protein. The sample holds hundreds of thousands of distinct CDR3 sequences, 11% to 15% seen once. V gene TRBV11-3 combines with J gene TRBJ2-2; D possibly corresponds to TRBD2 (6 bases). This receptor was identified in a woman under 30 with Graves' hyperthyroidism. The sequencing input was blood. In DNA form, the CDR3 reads TGTGCCAGCAGCCCTAGCACGGGAGTGCGAACCGGGGAGCTGTTTTTT. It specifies CASSPSTGVRTGELFF.